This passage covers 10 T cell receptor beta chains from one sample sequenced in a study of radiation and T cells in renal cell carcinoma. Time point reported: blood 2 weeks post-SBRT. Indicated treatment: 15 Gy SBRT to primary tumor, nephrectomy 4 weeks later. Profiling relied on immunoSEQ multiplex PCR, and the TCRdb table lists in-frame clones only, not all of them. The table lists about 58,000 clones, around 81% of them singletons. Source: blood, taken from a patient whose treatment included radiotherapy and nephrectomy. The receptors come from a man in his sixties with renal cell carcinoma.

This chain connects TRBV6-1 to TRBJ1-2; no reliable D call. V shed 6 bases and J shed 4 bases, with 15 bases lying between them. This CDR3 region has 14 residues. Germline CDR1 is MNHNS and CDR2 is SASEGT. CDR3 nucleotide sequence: TGTGCCAGCAGCCCGCAGCAGCCCCCCTATGGCTACACCTTC. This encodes CASSPQQPPYGYTF.

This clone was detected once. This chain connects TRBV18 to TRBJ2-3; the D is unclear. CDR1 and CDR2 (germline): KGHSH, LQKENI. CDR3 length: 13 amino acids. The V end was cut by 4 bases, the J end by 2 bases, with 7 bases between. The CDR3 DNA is TGTGCCAGCTCACGCCGGATCACAGATACGCAGTATTTT. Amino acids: CASSRRITDTQYF.

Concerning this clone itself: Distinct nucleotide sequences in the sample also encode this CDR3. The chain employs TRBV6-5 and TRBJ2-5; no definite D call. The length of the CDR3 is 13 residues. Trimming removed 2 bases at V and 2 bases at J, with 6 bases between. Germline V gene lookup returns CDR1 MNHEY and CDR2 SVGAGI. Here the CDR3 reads CASSYQGQETQYF. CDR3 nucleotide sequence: TGTGCCAGCAGTTACCAAGGTCAAGAGACCCAGTACTTC.

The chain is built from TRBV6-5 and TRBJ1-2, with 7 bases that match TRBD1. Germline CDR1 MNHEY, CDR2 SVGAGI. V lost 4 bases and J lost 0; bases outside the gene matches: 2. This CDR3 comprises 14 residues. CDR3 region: CASSSGTANYGYTF. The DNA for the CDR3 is TGTGCCAGCAGTTCCGGGACAGCTAACTATGGCTACACCTTC.

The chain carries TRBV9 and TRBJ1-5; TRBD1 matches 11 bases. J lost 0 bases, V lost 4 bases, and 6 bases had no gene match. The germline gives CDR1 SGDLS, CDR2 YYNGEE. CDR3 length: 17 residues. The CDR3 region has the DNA TGTGCCAGCAGCCCAGGGACAGGGGGAAATAGCAATCAGCCCCAGCATTTT. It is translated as CASSPGTGGNSNQPQHF.

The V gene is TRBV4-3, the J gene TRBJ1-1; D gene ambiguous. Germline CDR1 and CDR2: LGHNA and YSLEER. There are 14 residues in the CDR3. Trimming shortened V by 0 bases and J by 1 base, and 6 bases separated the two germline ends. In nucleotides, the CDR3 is TGCGCCAGCAGCCAAGAAATGGGGAACACTGAAGCTTTCTTT. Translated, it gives CASSQEMGNTEAFF.

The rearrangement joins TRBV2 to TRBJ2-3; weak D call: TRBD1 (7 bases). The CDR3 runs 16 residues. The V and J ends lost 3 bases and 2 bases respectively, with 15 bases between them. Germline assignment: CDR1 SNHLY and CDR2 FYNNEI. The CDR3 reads CASSDWARGDTDTQYF. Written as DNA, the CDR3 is TGTGCCAGCAGTGATTGGGCCAGGGGGGACACAGATACGCAGTATTTT.

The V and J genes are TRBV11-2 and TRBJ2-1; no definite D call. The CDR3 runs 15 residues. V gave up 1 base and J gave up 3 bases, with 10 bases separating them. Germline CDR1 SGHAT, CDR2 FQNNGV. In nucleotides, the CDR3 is TGTGCCAGCAGCTTAGGTCGGGTCCTCTACAATGAGCAGTTCTTC. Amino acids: CASSLGRVLYNEQFF.

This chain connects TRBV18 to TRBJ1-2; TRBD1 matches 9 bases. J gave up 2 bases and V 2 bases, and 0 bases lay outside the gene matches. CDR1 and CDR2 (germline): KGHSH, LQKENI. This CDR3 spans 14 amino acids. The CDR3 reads CASSPGTGNYGYTF. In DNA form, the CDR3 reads TGTGCCAGCTCACCAGGGACAGGGAACTATGGCTACACCTTC.

DNA for the CDR3: TGTGCCAGTAGTATCTCCCTGAGTCGGAAAGGCTATGGCTACACCTTC. Translation gives CASSISLSRKGYGYTF. The V and J genes are TRBV19 and TRBJ1-2; D call uncertain. The CDR3 runs to 16 residues. V lost 3 bases and J lost 4, with 18 bases in between. Per the germline V gene, CDR1 is LNHDA and CDR2 is SQIVND (reference sequence).